This note documents a single T cell receptor (beta chain) sequence. Its antigen is as yet unknown. Sequencing was performed with immunoSEQ multiplex PCR; in TCRdb, only in-frame clones are kept and a portion is missing. Seen here are 900,000 to 1,200,000 clones, approximately 80% observed once, and the top ten hold roughly 0.55%. The CDR3 consists of 15 residues. V dropped 2 bases and J dropped 2 bases, with 10 bases sitting between them. Per germline, CDR1 MNHEY and CDR2 SVGAGI. These data come from a study of shared clonotypes between healthy human individuals. Study at large: The cohort comprised a couple of women and a few men. Their ages spanned 18 to 49 years. Study outcomes and limitations: Rarefaction indicated that sorted-subset sequencing remained incomplete although depth was large. Among a few donors, about 5% of naive CD4 clonotypes were found in common.

The clonotype was recovered from a man in his late teens or twenties in good health. Some clones in this sample may be carry-over from other donors' samples. The rearrangement links TRBV6-5 to TRBJ2-1; D is tentatively TRBD1 or TRBD2 (5 bases each). The sequenced material came from memory CD4+ T cells from PBMCs. Specified subset: CD45RA-negative fraction. Here the CDR3 DNA reads TGTGCCAGCAGTTACAACCGGGACCCCTACAATGAGCAGTTCTTC. The encoded protein is CASSYNRDPYNEQFF.